The T cell receptor beta chain described here comes from a study of post-analysis software for immune sequencing data (dated by TCRdb to between 2014 and 2017). Regarding the study in general: Recorded disease courses included relapsing-remitting, secondary progressive and progressive-relapsing multiple sclerosis, with some patients lacking subtype annotation. A subset of samples was prepared in parallel using single-end sample barcoding, then pooled and co-amplified after Illumina adapter ligation. The patient repertoires were compared against more than 10 previously published healthy control repertoires obtained from donors aged roughly 6 to 25 years.

To demonstrate the VDJtools post-analysis software, the study profiled TCR beta repertoires from the peripheral blood of about 13 young patients with multiple sclerosis. The patients with multiple sclerosis were children and adolescents between roughly 6 and 15 years of age. What the study reported, not specific to this receptor: A handful of TRBV segments, including TRBV5-6, TRBV5-1 and TRBV20-1, were significantly more frequent in patients than controls. Strong co-clustering of samples prepared in the same batch was shown by direct clustering with F measure, prompting a batch-effect correction. Multiple sclerosis patients had significantly lower normalized Chao1 diversity than controls, a result that suggests substantial peripheral T-cell clonal expansion. The control group was slightly older than the multiple sclerosis patient group.

The library relied on PCR. The reads were generated on an Illumina HiSeq 2500. To reduce PCR and sequencing biases, unique molecular identifiers were built into the TCR beta cDNA libraries. Some 500,000 cDNA molecules were obtained for every 1 to 10 million input T cells, so each molecule roughly corresponded to one T cell. The patient libraries were prepared and sequenced using the same protocol as the earlier healthy control dataset. Samples belonging to the same batch were prepared together, multiplexed and sequenced on a shared HiSeq lane. The paper's processing steps were these. MIGEC handled the raw barcoded reads, throwing out single-read molecular identifier groups before consensus assembly and CDR3 extraction. Clonotype tables were post-analysed with VDJtools, and diversity was normalized by down-sampling all datasets to the smallest sample size. In repertoire overlap clustering, CDR3 amino acid sequences, but not nucleotide sequences, were matched to correct batch-related cross-sample contamination. TCRdb handled the public reads itself, with Q25 trimming in fastp and clone calling in MiXCR, and kept productive beta chains. Identical CDR3 protein sequences are pooled into one entry, listed with their most common genes and DNA. The V and J calls and clone size are TCRdb's, not the authors'. The sample records approximately 730,000 distinct CDR3 sequences, 46% of which are singletons. Just under 5% of the sample goes to the ten largest clones.

The CDR3 spans 14 residues, from the cysteine through the phenylalanine. Here the CDR3 DNA is all that survives: 42 bases in frame from base 1. V is clipped by 6 bases and J by 2 bases, and the sequence between their germline boundaries is 14 bases long. Details on this clonotype: The specificity of this receptor is unknown. Base qualities are not provided; no much larger clone lies one nucleotide away.

The rearranged segments are TRBV12-3 or TRBV12-4 and TRBJ2-7, with no reliable assignment of the D segment. This TCR was recovered from a girl under 18 with multiple sclerosis. Sequenced: blood. The nucleotides are TGTGCCAGCAGCCCGGTTCCTGCAACCTACGAGCAGTACTTC. Translated, this gives CASSPVPATYEQYF.